Reported below is one T cell receptor beta chain. This clone turned up a few times. The clone's antigen remains unknown. The sample holds no much larger clone one base away, and base qualities are not on file. The data stem from a study of cytomegalovirus exposure and HLA in healthy donors (dated by TCRdb to 2017 to 2019). With respect to the entire study: According to an earlier analysis of a few hundred of the donors, about 179 million T cells yielded 117 million unique TCR beta sequences and more than 250 Gb of sequence data. Among 350 to 400 genotyped donors of the cohort, an average of approximately 230,000 unique TCR beta nucleotide sequences were sequenced per donor, roughly a sixth of them non-productive. Every discovery cohort repertoire had been produced on one sequencing platform. Of the roughly 400 genotyped donors, over 65% fell in the genetic ancestry cluster associated with self-reported Caucasian donors. Typing coverage varied by locus: roughly 620-640 donors for A, B, C, DRB1 and DQB1; under 550 for DQA1; more than 600 for DPA1; roughly 470 for DPB1. The T cell repertoires of 550 to 850 subjects were profiled by immunosequencing and related to cytomegalovirus serostatus. To decide whether each TCR beta V gene segment behaved as functional or pseudogenic, an earlier analysis of over 500 of the donors relied on high-throughput TCR beta sequencing. A later genetic analysis used genome-wide SNP genotypes for about three fifths of the 666 donors, treating that subset as a discovery cohort. In the later analysis, no new phenotypic data were used to find candidate immune exposures; instead, reliance was placed on TCR beta sequences and their occurrence across donors. To predict cytomegalovirus infection status, the study combined high-throughput TCR immunosequencing, statistical association of individual TCRs with disease status, and machine learning. Along with the approximately 600-subject first cohort, a separate validation cohort of more than 90 different subjects was used. Approximately 310 gigabases of sequencing data and roughly 90 million unique TCR sequences were included in an early release covering around 600 HLA-typed donors. The study aimed to test whether cataloging public T cell receptors could reveal signatures of past pathogen exposure. Both class I and class II loci were covered by HLA typing, at four-digit resolution. Donor age, sex, ethnicity and CMV serostatus were collected together with the repertoire data. A later analysis re-examined previously published TCR beta repertoires from just over 650 donors and added high-resolution HLA genotyping to investigate patterns of TCR occurrence. Four or five DR-DQ haplotypes were handled as single units for association and clustering, since linkage in the cohort was strong.

Overall study results and their limits: In a later genetic analysis, fewer N-insertions in productive TCRs were reported among donors in an Asian-associated ancestry cluster than the approximately 710-donor mean. In a later analysis, most CMV-associated TCR beta chains were found to appear HLA-restricted, with HLA associations seemingly driven largely by CMV exposure. Roughly uniform sequencing depth across donors was assumed in presence/absence analyses, although this assumption may not hold. A total of 150 or so TCR beta chains were listed by the study as associated with cytomegalovirus. While some public TCRs were present in many individuals, most TCR sequences turned up only very rarely across donors. It was suggested by the authors that the approach could potentially be generalized to other disease states and immunological phenotypes. Because HLA typing was missing for some donors at each locus, association tests included only the typed subset. When HLA alleles, especially DR and DQ, strongly co-occurred, attributing TCR associations to individual alleles was difficult. Cytomegalovirus status was reported to be diagnosed by the classifier with high specificity and sensitivity in both the original and validation cohorts. Because counts were too low, about 18 rarely observed V segments, including chromosome 9 orphons, were excluded from the earlier analysis of roughly 580 of the donors. The cohort was sequenced for TCR beta chains only, and without alpha or paired-chain data the features that could be detected were limited. In a later analysis, HLA-associated TCR beta chains were found to be more clonally expanded and to have lower generation probabilities than equally common non-associated chains. A later genetic analysis associated a missense DCLRE1C variant with V-gene and J-gene trimming of TCR beta chains, and an independent cohort replicated the association. Specific HLA alleles were associated with over 15,000 TCR beta sequences at a false discovery rate of 0.05 in a later analysis. A group of highly shared sequence variants was considered likely to be a technical artifact of the sequencing pipeline. Three of the identified cytomegalovirus-associated TCR beta chains were confirmed in vitro to be specific for cytomegalovirus antigens. According to a later analysis, TCR association rates differed among HLA loci, with DRB1 alleles showing the most associated TCRs and HLA-C alleles showing the fewest. For the cohort, immune exposure information was limited to CMV serostatus. Broadly in line with IMGT annotations, most TCR beta V segments showed up in productive rearrangements about 87% or about 30% of the time in an earlier analysis of 450 to 750 of the donors. The 87-base-pair reads could not distinguish some IMGT-functional V segments, including TRBV6-2 and TRBV6-3, so those segments were excluded. Correlated functional status among segregating V segments might be attributable to linkage disequilibrium, but an unknown experimental factor could not be ruled out. A further reported finding was that TCR beta sequences accurately predicted the HLA-A and HLA-B alleles for most subjects in the first cohort. In a later analysis, several top co-occurrence clusters were reported to appear linked to parvovirus B19, influenza, CMV and Epstein-Barr virus.

Preparation of the library involved the immunoSEQ multiplex PCR assay. A mixture of 60 forward primers for TCR Vbeta segments and 13 reverse primers for TCR Jbeta segments was used in the multiplex PCR. A multiplex PCR assay on genomic DNA amplified the CDR3 region of rearranged TCR beta genes. Amplified TCR beta libraries were sequenced as 87-base-pair reads on the Illumina HiSeq System. On the study's bioinformatics: In a later analysis, some 80 million unique TCR beta chains were counted across the 500 to 850 repertoires, and around 10 million of these chains were shared by at least two donors. To remove PCR and sequencing errors, raw reads were error-corrected and collapsed into unique sequences using a nearest-neighbor algorithm that merged closely related sequences. To assign V, D and J gene segments, CDR3 sequences were aligned to IMGT reference sequences. Each retained sequence needed at least a six-nucleotide match to both a V gene segment and a J gene segment. A rearrangement was called productive if the CDR3 had no stop codons and remained in frame with V and J, and every other rearrangement was called non-productive. CDR3 was defined by IMGT convention, running from the second conserved V-encoded cysteine to the conserved J-encoded phenylalanine. In an earlier analysis of around 640 of the donors, sequences lacking an unambiguous match to a single V gene segment were excluded. In an earlier analysis of more than 500 of the donors, a V segment was called functional when productive rearrangements were above 56.7%, and segregating when the standard deviation between donors exceeded 5%. A statistical classification framework was built to diagnose cytomegalovirus status from the catalog of TCR beta chain sequences. A later analysis assigned V and J genes by comparing TCR nucleotide sequences with IMGT/GENE-DB human TR gene sequences. In a later analysis, CDR3 sequences and most-parsimonious VDJ recombination scenarios were assigned using the TCRdist pipeline. In a later analysis, each TCR beta chain was defined by its CDR3 amino acid sequence together with its V-gene family, and reads without a unique V-gene family were excluded. As a way to deal with suspected cross-contamination and a sequencing artifact, a later analysis dropped 592 nucleotide sequences that were highly shared and had low generation probability. For each public chain, a later analysis derived a clonal expansion index from normalized ranks of inferred template counts within each repertoire. In a later analysis, generation probabilities were computed with a VDJ recombination model fitted to out-of-frame rearrangements, and the resulting probabilities were checked against IGoR. In a later analysis, TCR-TCR, TCR-HLA and TCR-CMV co-occurrence was scored with hypergeometric tests, and a repertoire-size bias correction was applied to TCR pairs. False discovery rates were estimated in a later analysis by permuting HLA or CMV assignments 20 times. In a later analysis, co-occurring TCRs were grouped using DBSCAN, with TCRdist sequence similarity added in when clustering inside HLA-allele-positive subsets. For co-occurrence clustering, repertoires with fewer than 30,000 or more than 120,000 public chains were excluded, along with a handful of repertoires with anomalous nucleotide sharing. The immuneACCESS repertoire file appears here via TCRdb, limited to in-frame rearrangements. These files lack a portion of the clones; in checked studies, under half of the deficit traces to unresolved V genes, and the cause of the others is not known. The V and J calls and clone size are taken from that table; D and trimming were inferred from the DNA. Counted in this sample were 100,000 to 150,000 clones; 75% to 90% of them appeared once. 20% of the sample belongs to the ten largest clones.

The V and J ends are trimmed by 3 bases and 2 bases, leaving 14 bases between them. Sequences SGHRS (CDR1) and YFSETQ (CDR2) are obtained from the germline V gene. From its cysteine to its phenylalanine, the CDR3 spans 16 amino acids. Kept here is only the CDR3 DNA, which spans 48 bases and is read in frame from base 1. In total, about 650 healthy bone marrow donors made up the cohort. All cohort members were sampled while nominally healthy, although unrecorded immune exposures were likely present. The donor was CMV seropositive and belonged to the group of some 290 seropositive cohort members. Every donor gave a peripheral blood sample, and the peripheral blood mononuclear cells from that sample were used for TCR beta sequencing. The Qiagen DNeasy Blood Extraction Kit was used to extract genomic DNA from the blood cell samples.

The sequence links TRBV5-1 to TRBJ1-4; the D gene is unclear. This sequence was found in a man aged 18 to 29 in good health and CMV-seropositive. Sequencing was carried out using PBMCs. The nucleotide sequence reads as follows: TGCGCCAGCAGCTCCCGGGGTCCTTGGACTAATGAAAAACTGTTTTTT. Its protein reads: CASSSRGPWTNEKLFF.